In this sample, the clone carrying this TCR beta chain turned up many times. Its target is unknown. This sample is drawn from a study of CD8 T cells in ankylosing spondylitis. TCRdb analysed the 5' RACE reads with MiXCR anew, one entry per CDR3 protein. The sample holds about 69,000 distinct CDR3 sequences; approximately 5.3% are singletons and the top ten take about 2.2%. Study results and limitations: Both synovial fluid and blood in reactive arthritis had previously been reported to carry some motif variants. What seemed typical of ankylosing spondylitis blood was a TCR beta motif built from roughly eight highly homologous variants.

Germline lookup yields CDR1 DFQATT and CDR2 SNEGSKA (reference sequence). The ends were cut back, 5 bases at V and 2 bases at J, with 15 bases in the middle. The CDR3 covers 14 residues. Input material: blood, either unsorted or a sorted T cell fraction (not recorded which). The TCR sequence derives from a male donor with ankylosing spondylitis or in good health (not recorded which). The chain carries TRBV20-1 and TRBJ1-1; D not certain. Written as DNA, the CDR3 is TGCAGTGCTCTTGAGGGAGGGTTCAACACTGAAGCTTTCTTT. Protein product: CSALEGGFNTEAFF.